Below are 17 T cell receptor beta chains sequenced from a single sample in a study of cytomegalovirus exposure and HLA in healthy donors. The PCR contained 60 Vbeta and 13 Jbeta primers. The protocol was immunoSEQ multiplex PCR, while the TCRdb copy is restricted to in-frame clones and leaves out a portion. The sample has more than 80,000 clones; around 59% are singletons. The sample consisted of PBMCs. These receptors originate from a human donor in good health.

The CDR3 nucleotides read TGCGCCAGCAGCCCTTACCGGGCGAACACCGGGGAGCTGTTTTTT. This gives the protein CASSPYRANTGELFF. V is TRBV4-3 and J is TRBJ2-2; D is unresolved. The germline V gene encodes CDR1 LGHNA and CDR2 YSLEER. Deletions cut 4 bases from V and 0 bases from J, with 9 bases between. The CDR3 loop spans 15 amino acids.

This clone was picked up a small number of times. This rearrangement joins TRBV5-1 to TRBJ2-1; 7 nucleotides align to TRBD1. The CDR3 has 20 residues. Trimming took 2 bases from V and 4 from J; bases not matched to a gene: 21. Germline-derived CDR1 and CDR2 are SGHRS and YFSETQ. CDR3 amino acids: CASSFPQGDNRGQAYNEQFF. CDR3 coding DNA: TGCGCCAGCAGCTTCCCACAAGGGGACAACAGGGGACAAGCTTACAATGAGCAGTTCTTC. Full variable domain (missing parts from reference TRBV5-1 and TRBJ2-1): KAGVTQTPRYLIKTRGQQVTLSCSPISGHRSVSWYQQTPGQGLQFLFEYFSETQRNKGNFPGRFSGRQFSNSRSEMNVSTLELGDSALYLCASSFPQGDNRGQAYNEQFFGPGTRLTVL.

This rearrangement joins TRBV10-1 to TRBJ1-1; D uncertain. Germline lookup yields CDR1 WNHNN and CDR2 SYGVQD (reference sequence). Trimming took 0 bases from V and 0 from J, leaving 11 bases between them. This CDR3 is built from 16 residues. CDR3 DNA: TGCGCCAGCAGTGAGTCGGAGGCAGAACTGAACACTGAAGCTTTCTTT. Translated, it gives CASSESEAELNTEAFF.

The chain couples TRBV19 to TRBJ1-1; 7 positions match TRBD1. CDR1 is LNHDA and CDR2 is SQIVND in the germline V gene (reference sequence). V lost 5 bases, J lost 2 bases, and 17 bases stayed unmatched. CDR3 length: 18 residues. This chain's CDR3 is CASSGLSGQAGINTEAFF. CDR3 DNA sequence: TGTGCCAGTAGTGGGTTAAGCGGACAGGCGGGAATTAACACTGAAGCTTTCTTT.

V usage is TRBV4-3 and J usage is TRBJ2-1, with TRBD2 matching over 12 bases. CDR1 and CDR2 (germline): LGHNA, YSLEER. This CDR3 comprises 16 residues. With V trimmed by 2 bases and J by 7 bases, 6 bases remained unmatched. Here the CDR3 DNA reads TGCGCCAGCAGCCAACTCATTACTAGCGGGGGGAATGAGCAGTTCTTC. Translation: CASSQLITSGGNEQFF.

V and J are TRBV7-9 and TRBJ2-5; 8 bases are shared with TRBD2. Looked up from germline, CDR1 is SEHNR and CDR2 is FQNEAQ (reference sequence). The CDR3 contains 13 residues. Trimming at V came to 1 base and at J to 6 bases, leaving 1 base not matched to a gene. The CDR3 DNA reads as TGTGCCAGCAGCTTAGGACTAGCGAAGACCCAGTACTTC. Translated, it gives CASSLGLAKTQYF.

The V call is TRBV7-2, the J call TRBJ2-7; weak D call: TRBD1 (6 bases). This CDR3 spans 15 amino acids. Germline lookup yields CDR1 SGHTA and CDR2 FQGNSA. V lost 7 bases and J lost 3, with 19 bases in between. The CDR3 DNA follows: TGTGCCAGCATCAAAAGTCAGGGGATAAGCTACGAGCAGTACTTC. It yields the protein CASIKSQGISYEQYF. The variable domain in full, completed from reference TRBV7-2 and TRBJ2-7, reads GAGVSQSPSNKVTEKGKDVELRCDPISGHTALYWYRQSLGQGLEFLIYFQGNSAPDKSGLPSDRFSAERTGGSVSTLTIQRTQQEDSAVYLCASIKSQGISYEQYFGPGTRLTVT.

The V gene is TRBV5-5, the J gene TRBJ1-4; 7 nucleotides agree with TRBD1. Germline V gene lookup returns CDR1 SGHKS and CDR2 YYEKEE (reference sequence). Trimming took 2 bases from V and 7 from J; bases not matched to a gene: 8. The CDR3 totals 15 residues. Here the CDR3 reads CASSFRDRGTEKLFF. The CDR3 bases are TGTGCCAGCAGCTTTAGGGACAGAGGGACTGAAAAACTGTTTTTT.

The chain joins TRBV5-4 to TRBJ2-1; D remains unclear. Per germline, CDR1 SGHNT and CDR2 YYREEE (reference sequence). The CDR3 spans 14 residues. V was trimmed by 0 bases and J by 7 bases, leaving 11 bases between them. Here the CDR3 reads CASSLAQRRNEQFF. CDR3 in DNA: TGTGCCAGCAGCTTGGCCCAGCGCCGTAATGAGCAGTTCTTC. Supplemented by reference TRBV5-4 and TRBJ2-1, the full variable domain reads ETGVTQSPTHLIKTRGQQVTLRCSSQSGHNTVSWYQQALGQGPQFIFQYYREEENGRGNFPPRFSGLQFPNYSSELNVNALELDDSALYLCASSLAQRRNEQFFGPGTRLTVL.

The rearrangement joins TRBV5-4 to TRBJ2-1; TRBD1 aligns across 8 bases. From germline, CDR1 is SGHNT and CDR2 YYREEE (reference sequence). The length of the CDR3 is 15 residues. The V gene end was trimmed by 4 bases and the J gene end by 4 bases; junction bases not matched to a gene: 7. For the CDR3, the DNA is TGTGCCAGCAGCATTGGACAGGGATGGTACAATGAGCAGTTCTTC. Translating gives CASSIGQGWYNEQFF.

Of note for this clone: Other DNA sequences in this sample translate to the same CDR3. The gene calls are TRBV5-1 and TRBJ2-6; 8 bases match TRBD1. Germline V gene lookup returns CDR1 SGHRS and CDR2 YFSETQ. Germline trimming cut 4 bases from V and 4 bases from J; bases unmatched to any gene: 4. The CDR3 length is 15 residues. In nucleotides, the CDR3 is TGCGCCAGCAGCCTGGACAGGGCAGGGGCCAACGTCCTGACTTTC. It is translated as CASSLDRAGANVLTF.

The chain couples TRBV9 to TRBJ2-2; D is ambiguous. The CDR3 consists of 14 residues. Between the trimmed V and J ends, which lost 0 bases and 5 bases, there was a span of 8 bases. CDR1 and CDR2 from the germline V gene are SGDLS and YYNGEE. The CDR3 sequence: CASSVASRTGELFF. The CDR3, as DNA: TGTGCCAGCAGCGTAGCCTCGCGAACCGGGGAGCTGTTTTTT.

The chain carries TRBV5-6 and TRBJ2-3; 9 bases fit TRBD2. CDR3 length: 15 amino acids. Germline CDR1 is SGHDT and CDR2 is YYEEEE. V lost 0 bases to trimming and J lost 4 bases; unmatched junction nucleotides: 3. The chain's CDR3 is CASSLGGGASDTQYF. In DNA form, the CDR3 reads TGTGCCAGCAGCTTGGGCGGGGGGGCGTCAGATACGCAGTATTTT.

The chain employs TRBV30 and TRBJ2-5; D unclear. The CDR3 is made up of 14 amino acids. The V gene's germline CDR1 is GTSNPN and CDR2 SVGIG (reference sequence). Trimming left V 5 bases short and J 3 bases short, with 16 bases between. This CDR3 is CAWEEAVSEETQYF. The DNA of the CDR3 is TGTGCCTGGGAGGAAGCTGTCAGCGAAGAGACCCAGTACTTC.

V usage is TRBV6-5 and J usage is TRBJ2-3, with 8 bases matching TRBD1. CDR1 is MNHEY, CDR2 SVGAGI, per germline. Trimming removed 7 bases from V and 2 bases from J; junction bases left unmatched: 5. The CDR3 is 14 amino acids. The CDR3 sequence: CASKPGQATDTQYF. The CDR3 DNA reads as TGTGCCAGCAAACCGGGACAGGCCACAGATACGCAGTATTTT.

This rearrangement joins TRBV19 to TRBJ1-5; D unresolved. The CDR3 has 15 residues. The V gene lost 4 bases and the J gene lost 4 bases, with 14 bases spanning the gap. CDR1 is LNHDA and CDR2 is SQIVND in the germline V gene (reference sequence). As DNA, the CDR3 is TGTGCCAGTAGTAGAGGCTACCGGAGTAATCAGCCCCAGCATTTT. It yields the protein CASSRGYRSNQPQHF.

The gene calls are TRBV6-6 and TRBJ1-3, with D unclear. Germline CDR1 MNHNY, CDR2 SVGAGI (reference sequence). The V end lost 2 bases, the J end lost 11 bases, and 16 bases lay between the germline ends. The CDR3 contains 14 residues. The CDR3 reads CASSYNQRFNAIYF. The DNA for the CDR3 is TGTGCCAGCAGTTACAATCAGCGCTTCAACGCCATATATTTT.